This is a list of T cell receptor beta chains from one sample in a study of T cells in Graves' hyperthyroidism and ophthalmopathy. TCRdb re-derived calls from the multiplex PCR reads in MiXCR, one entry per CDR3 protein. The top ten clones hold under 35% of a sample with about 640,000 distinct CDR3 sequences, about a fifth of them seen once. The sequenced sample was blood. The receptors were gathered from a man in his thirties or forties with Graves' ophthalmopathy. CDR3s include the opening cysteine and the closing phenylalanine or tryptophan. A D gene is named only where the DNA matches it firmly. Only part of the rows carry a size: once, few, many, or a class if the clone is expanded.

CASRLTRGSGNNEQFF,TGTGCCAGCAGGTTGACAAGGGGTAGCGGGAACAATGAGCAGTTCTTC,TRBD2,TRBV7-8,TRBJ2-1,.
CASSPRTGGNTIYF,TGTGCCAGCAGCCCAAGGACAGGTGGAAACACCATATATTTT,TRBD1,TRBV7-8,TRBJ1-3,once
CASSMALGLAGLAEQFF,TGTGCCAGTAGTATGGCCCTGGGACTAGCGGGATTAGCTGAGCAGTTCTTC,TRBD2,TRBV19,TRBJ2-1,few
CASSRGNEAFF,TGTGCCAGCAGCCGGGGCAATGAAGCTTTCTTT,.,TRBV27,TRBJ1-1,few
CASRTFYMDSNQPQHF,TGTGCCAGCAGAACCTTCTACATGGATAGCAATCAGCCCCAGCATTTT,.,TRBV6-1,TRBJ1-5,few
CASSFRTLLRNTEAFF,TGTGCCAGCAGCTTTCGGACCCTTCTCAGGAACACTGAAGCTTTCTTT,.,TRBV7-2,TRBJ1-1,.
CASSLTQANTEAFF,TGCGCCAGCAGTTTAACACAAGCAAACACTGAAGCTTTCTTT,.,TRBV5-1,TRBJ1-1,.
CASSSSKSSYNEQFF,TGCGCCAGCAGCTCCAGTAAGAGCTCCTACAATGAGCAGTTCTTC,.,TRBV5-1,TRBJ2-1,.
CASSFAGSSYEQYF,TGTGCCAGCAGTTTCGCGGGCAGCTCCTACGAGCAGTACTTC,.,TRBV12-3/TRBV12-4,TRBJ2-7,many
CASSEGQVGELFF,TGCGCCAGCAGTGAGGGACAGGTCGGGGAGCTGTTTTTT,TRBD1,TRBV10-1,TRBJ2-2,.
CATSDPGLAGRTGELFF,TGTGCCACCAGTGATCCGGGACTAGCGGGCAGAACCGGGGAGCTGTTTTTT,TRBD2,TRBV24-1,TRBJ2-2,many
CASSGLAGGGETQYF,TGTGCCAGCAGCGGCCTAGCGGGAGGAGGGGAGACCCAGTACTTC,TRBD2,TRBV9,TRBJ2-5,few
CASSARGGRQPQHF,TGTGCCAGCAGTGCCCGGGGGGGAAGACAGCCCCAGCATTTT,.,TRBV6-2/TRBV6-3,TRBJ1-5,.
CASSQELFSGANVLTF,TGTGCCAGCAGCCAAGAGTTGTTCTCTGGGGCCAACGTCCTGACTTTC,.,TRBV3-1,TRBJ2-6,.
CASSGAGLGPGAEAFF,TGTGCCAGCAGTGGTGCGGGACTGGGCCCGGGGGCTGAAGCTTTCTTT,.,TRBV12-3/TRBV12-4,TRBJ1-1,many
CASRRDRAYPYEQYF,TGTGCCAGCAGGCGGGACAGGGCCTACCCCTACGAGCAGTACTTC,TRBD1,TRBV11-1,TRBJ2-7,.
CASSLSGASGNEQFF,TGTGCCAGCAGTTTATCAGGGGCGTCGGGCAATGAGCAGTTCTTC,.,TRBV27,TRBJ2-1,few
CASSLDFSGGETQYF,TGTGCCAGCAGCTTGGATTTCAGCGGCGGGGAGACCCAGTACTTC,.,TRBV5-6,TRBJ2-5,few
CASSELSSGNTGELFF,TGTGCCAGCAGTGAATTGAGTAGCGGGAACACCGGGGAGCTGTTTTTT,.,TRBV2,TRBJ2-2,many
CASSFSGGGTGELFF,TGTGCCAGCAGTTTCTCAGGGGGGGGGACCGGGGAGCTGTTTTTT,.,TRBV6-1,TRBJ2-2,many
CASSPPAGGPRETQYF,TGTGCCAGCAGCCCTCCAGCGGGAGGGCCTCGGGAGACCCAGTACTTC,TRBD2,TRBV7-2,TRBJ2-5,many
CASSPLAGGNYNEQFF,TGTGCCAGCAGCCCCTTAGCGGGAGGTAACTACAATGAGCAGTTCTTC,TRBD2,TRBV11-2,TRBJ2-1,many
CASSPGLLGSNEQFF,TGTGCCAGCAGCCCGGGACTCCTCGGTAGCAATGAGCAGTTCTTC,.,TRBV11-2,TRBJ2-1,many
CASSLGTDSKPQHF,TGTGCCAGCAGTTTAGGGACAGACTCTAAGCCCCAGCATTTT,TRBD1,TRBV28,TRBJ1-5,many
CASNFGTSFSREQFF,TGTGCCAGCAATTTCGGGACTAGTTTTTCTCGTGAGCAGTTCTTC,TRBD2,TRBV12-3/TRBV12-4,TRBJ2-1,.
CASSFGLTSGRWGETQYF,TGTGCCAGCAGCTTCGGTCTGACTAGCGGGAGATGGGGAGAGACCCAGTACTTC,TRBD2,TRBV7-9,TRBJ2-5,few
CASSSTGTGINEQYF,TGTGCCAGCAGTTCCACCGGGACAGGGATCAACGAGCAGTACTTC,TRBD1,TRBV28,TRBJ2-7,many
CSAETRRAKKAQYF,TGCAGCGCCGAGACAAGGAGGGCCAAGAAGGCCCAGTACTTC,.,TRBV29-1,TRBJ2-5,.
CASSLGTDYNSPLHF,TGTGCCAGCAGCCTCGGGACAGATTATAATTCACCCCTCCACTTT,TRBD1,TRBV7-2,TRBJ1-6,.
CASSHRTGGSQPQHF,TGTGCCAGCAGTCACCGGACAGGGGGCAGCCAGCCCCAGCATTTT,TRBD1,TRBV28,TRBJ1-5,many